The rows below give T cell receptor beta chains drawn from one sample of a study of T cell repertoires in cytomegalovirus infection. TCRdb re-analysed the reads in MiXCR, keeping a single row per CDR3 protein. The sample gives 150,000 to 200,000 distinct CDR3 sequences, about an eighth of which show up once; 25% to 30% is in the top ten. Sequencing was done on a sample of PBMCs. The receptors stem from a human donor in good health (CMV status not recorded). Some clones in this sample may be carry-over from other donors' samples. Each CDR3 is given with its conserved first and last residue. D genes are given only for firm matches. Only some rows state a clone size, as once, few, many or a class for expanded clones.

TGTGCCAGCAGAGCTGAGGACAGGACCATTGAAGCTTTCTTT | CASRAEDRTIEAFF | many | TRBD1 | TRBJ1-1 | TRBV7-9
TGTGCCAGCAGTGGGTCGCGAGGTTTTATCGCTGAAGCTTTCTTT | CASSGSRGFIAEAFF | few | . | TRBJ1-1 | TRBV25-1
TGCAGTGCTAGAGATCTGAAGACAGCCCAGATAACGCAGTATTTT | CSARDLKTAQITQYF | . | . | TRBJ2-3 | TRBV20-1
TGTGCCAGCAGCTCATCACAGGGGCCAAGCTCCTACAATGAGCAGTTCTTC | CASSSSQGPSSYNEQFF | many | TRBD1 | TRBJ2-1 | TRBV7-9
TGTGCCAGCAGCCAAGATCTCGGTGATAGCGGGAGGCCGGGGCGGACCCAGTACTTC | CASSQDLGDSGRPGRTQYF | many | TRBD2 | TRBJ2-5 | TRBV4-2
TGTGCCAGTGGACCTTACAATCAGCCCCAGCATTTT | CASGPYNQPQHF | . | . | TRBJ1-5 | TRBV6-5
TGTGCCATCAGTGAGTCAGGGGGAACCTATGGCTACACCTTC | CAISESGGTYGYTF | many | . | TRBJ1-2 | TRBV10-3
TGTGCCAGCAGCCAGCCCGGGACAGGAGCCTACGAGCAGTACTTC | CASSQPGTGAYEQYF | few | TRBD1 | TRBJ2-7 | TRBV4-2
TGTGCCAGCAGTTTCGGACAGGGGCTTAACTATGGCTACACCTTC | CASSFGQGLNYGYTF | many | TRBD1 | TRBJ1-2 | TRBV12-3/TRBV12-4
TGTGCCAGCAGTCTCGGGAGTCCGGATTATGGCTACACCTTC | CASSLGSPDYGYTF | . | . | TRBJ1-2 | TRBV11-2
TGTGCCAGCAGCTTCACTAGCGGGAGTTCCTACGAGCAGTACTTC | CASSFTSGSSYEQYF | many | TRBD2 | TRBJ2-7 | TRBV7-2
TGCAACGTTGAAAGGGCGACAGCTAACACTGAAGCTTTCTTT | CNVERATANTEAFF | . | . | TRBJ1-1 | TRBV29-1
TGTGCCAGCACCGTGGCCGGGGCAGGGAATTACAATGAGCAGTTCTTC | CASTVAGAGNYNEQFF | . | . | TRBJ2-1 | TRBV11-2
TGTGCCAGCAGCTTAGCGCGAAGTATAGGGCCGGACTATGGCTACACCTTC | CASSLARSIGPDYGYTF | many | . | TRBJ1-2 | TRBV7-9
TGTGCCAGCAGCCCCCCAGAGCGGGAGGGCCCCACAGATACGCAGTATTTT | CASSPPEREGPTDTQYF | . | TRBD2 | TRBJ2-3 | TRBV7-2
TGTGCCAGCAGCATAGGGACAGGGCGGGGGGGGCCCGAGCAGTACTTC | CASSIGTGRGGPEQYF | many | . | TRBJ2-7 | TRBV7-2
TGTGCCAGCAGTTTATTCAAGGGATACCGACGGGACGAGCAGTACTTC | CASSLFKGYRRDEQYF | many | . | TRBJ2-7 | TRBV28
TGTGCCAGCAGTCAGCGGAGACAGGGGCTGGCCAAGTCCTCTAGCACAGATACGCAGTATTTT | CASSQRRQGLAKSSSTDTQYF | . | TRBD1 | TRBJ2-3 | TRBV27
TGTGCCAGCAGCGGACAGAGCTCCTACGAGCAGTACTTC | CASSGQSSYEQYF | few | . | TRBJ2-7 | TRBV7-9
TGTGCCAGCAGTTCTCGACTAGCGGATAACTACGAGCAGTACTTC | CASSSRLADNYEQYF | . | TRBD2 | TRBJ2-7 | TRBV5-4
TGTGCCAGCAGCCCTATGGGGGGCTCTCAGTCTGGGGCCAACGTCCTGACTTTC | CASSPMGGSQSGANVLTF | . | . | TRBJ2-6 | TRBV7-9
TGTGCCATCAGTGAGTCGAGTTCCTGGAGGACTGAAGCTTTCTTT | CAISESSSWRTEAFF | many | . | TRBJ1-1 | TRBV10-3
TGTGCCAGTAACCGGGGGAGGGGAGGCACTGAAGCTTTCTTT | CASNRGRGGTEAFF | few | . | TRBJ1-1 | TRBV19
TGTGCCACCAGTGATTTTGGCGGGAGCGTGGAGACCCAGTACTTC | CATSDFGGSVETQYF | . | TRBD2 | TRBJ2-5 | TRBV24-1
TGTGCCAGCAGCCTTAGGAGGGGTATGGAAAAACTGTTTTTT | CASSLRRGMEKLFF | many | . | TRBJ1-4 | TRBV7-2
TGTGCCAGCAGCCAGTGGCTAGCGGGAGGGCCAGATACGCAGTATTTT | CASSQWLAGGPDTQYF | many | TRBD2 | TRBJ2-3 | TRBV7-2
TGTGCCAGCAGCCTGGTAATTTCAGATACGCAGTATTTT | CASSLVISDTQYF | many | . | TRBJ2-3 | TRBV7-6
TGTGCCATCTCGATCGGGGGAGTAGGGGAGACCCAGTACTTC | CAISIGGVGETQYF | many | . | TRBJ2-5 | TRBV10-3
TGTGCCGGCCGGGACGGCGGGTACGAGCAGTACTTC | CAGRDGGYEQYF | few | . | TRBJ2-7 | TRBV7-9
TGTGCCAGCAGTTTGGAGAGACTTTATGGCTACACCTTC | CASSLERLYGYTF | few | . | TRBJ1-2 | TRBV28
TGTGCCAGCTCAGAGGCGCGGGGAGCTAACTATGGCTACACCTTC | CASSEARGANYGYTF | . | . | TRBJ1-2 | TRBV18
TGTGCCAGCAGTGAACAGGGACTCAACACCGGGGAGCTGTTTTTT | CASSEQGLNTGELFF | . | . | TRBJ2-2 | TRBV2
TGTGCCAGCAGCGGACTAGCGGGAGCGTCCCCCCTCGGTGAGCAGTTCTTC | CASSGLAGASPLGEQFF | many | TRBD2 | TRBJ2-1 | TRBV7-2
TGTGCCAGCAGCTTAGCGGGACTAGCGGGAGGACGGGCCAAAAACATTCAGTACTTC | CASSLAGLAGGRAKNIQYF | . | TRBD2 | TRBJ2-4 | TRBV7-9